Sequencing of this T cell receptor beta chain was carried out in a study of tumor-infiltrating lymphocytes in primary liver carcinoma. Study-level findings and limits: The study found a significantly higher top-250-clone fraction in tumors than in blood (p = 0.039).

In the case of this clonotype: Its antigen is undetermined. The missing conserved phenylalanine or tryptophan at the end of this CDR3 makes a read error likely. Because the CDR3's place on the DNA is in doubt, the DNA is left out and the CDR3 is given as listed by TCRdb.

TCR beta cDNA came from approximately 490 ng total RNA, primed with a constant-region primer. Slightly modified ARM-PCR served as the procedure for the TCR beta libraries. These libraries came from three rounds of nested multiplex PCR. Each of the first two PCR rounds ran approximately 10 cycles with TRBV1-TRBV30 forward and C-beta reverse primers. TCRdb itself ran the multiplex PCR reads through MiXCR, one entry per CDR3 protein. In the table there are 310,000 or so distinct CDR3 sequences, roughly 61% of which are singletons. The CDR3 spans 15 residues, counting both ends. Germline CDR1 reads SGHAT; CDR2 reads FQNNGV. Germline DNA was also extracted, and blood RNA was taken from unsorted whole blood.

The chain combines TRBV11-2 with TRBJ2-5; the table names TRBD2, a call not compared with the DNA. Sequencing was done on a sample of peripheral blood. The TCR comes from a man in his forties or fifties with primary liver carcinoma and hepatitis B virus infection. Here the CDR3 reads CASSFGTSGSETQYL.